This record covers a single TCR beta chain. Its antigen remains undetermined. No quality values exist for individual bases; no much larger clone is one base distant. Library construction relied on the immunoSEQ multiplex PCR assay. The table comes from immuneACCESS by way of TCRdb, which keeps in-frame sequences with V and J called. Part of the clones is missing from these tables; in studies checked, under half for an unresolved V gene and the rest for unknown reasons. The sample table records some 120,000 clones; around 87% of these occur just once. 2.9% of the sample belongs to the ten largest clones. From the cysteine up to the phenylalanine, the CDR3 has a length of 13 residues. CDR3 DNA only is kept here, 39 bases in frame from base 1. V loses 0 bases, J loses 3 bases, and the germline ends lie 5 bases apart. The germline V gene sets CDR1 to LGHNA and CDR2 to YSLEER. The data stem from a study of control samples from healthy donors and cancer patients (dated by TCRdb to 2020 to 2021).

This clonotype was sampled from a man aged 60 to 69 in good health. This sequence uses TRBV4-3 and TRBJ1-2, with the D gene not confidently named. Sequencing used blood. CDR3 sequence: CASSQDRDYGYTF. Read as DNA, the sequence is TGCGCCAGCAGCCAAGACAGAGACTATGGCTACACCTTC.